This entry lists 24 T cell receptor beta chains sequenced from one sample in a study of long-term antiretroviral therapy in people with HIV. Version v3.0 of the immunoSEQ assay was performed at survey level. Clones were sequenced by immunoSEQ multiplex PCR, and TCRdb holds only the in-frame ones, with some missing. The table has some 38,000 clones, 65% to 90% seen once. The source material was unsorted PBMCs, sampled 1.5 years after starting antiretroviral therapy. The receptors originated from a man between 18 and 35 years old with HIV.

The chain couples TRBV4-1 to TRBJ2-1; D not resolved. There are 12 residues in the CDR3. CDR1 is MGHRA and CDR2 is YSYEKL in the germline V gene. Trimming shortened V by 5 bases and J by 6 bases, and 8 bases separated the two germline ends. CDR3 sequence: CASSSIVNEQFF. The CDR3 nucleotides are TGCGCCAGCAGCTCAATAGTCAATGAGCAGTTCTTC.

V gene TRBV11-3 combines with J gene TRBJ2-2; the match to TRBD2 covers 14 bases. The CDR3 totals 18 residues. The ends lost 1 base at V and 1 base at J; junction bases unmatched: 2. The germline V gene encodes CDR1 SGHNT and CDR2 YENEEA. CDR3 residues: CASSLGGLAGENTGELFF. CDR3 nucleotides: TGTGCCAGCAGCTTAGGGGGACTAGCGGGAGAGAACACCGGGGAGCTGTTTTTT.

V usage is TRBV7-9 and J usage is TRBJ1-1; 8 nucleotides agree with TRBD1. Germline assignment: CDR1 SEHNR and CDR2 FQNEAQ (reference sequence). The CDR3 extends over 14 amino acids. V lost 5 bases to trimming and J lost 3 bases; unmatched junction nucleotides: 5. CDR3 in DNA: TGTGCCAGCAGCCCGACAGGGGCCCACACTGAAGCTTTCTTT. Encoded protein: CASSPTGAHTEAFF.

The rearrangement uses TRBV27 and TRBJ1-1; TRBD1 might be the D (5 bases). V was shortened by 5 bases and J by 5 bases, with 21 bases between the two germline ends. CDR3 length: 16 residues. The germline V gene encodes CDR1 MNHEY and CDR2 SMNVEV (reference sequence). The DNA of the CDR3 is TGTGCCAGCAGTCCATTATGGACAAACGGAAGGACTGAAGCTTTCTTT. Encoded protein: CASSPLWTNGRTEAFF.

This clone was seen a single time. This chain connects TRBV6-6 to TRBJ1-3; possibly TRBD1 for D (6 bases). This CDR3 is 16 amino acids long. CDR1 is MNHNY, CDR2 SVGAGI, per germline (reference sequence). V gave up 0 bases and J gave up 0 bases, with 9 bases separating them. CDR3 nucleotide sequence: TGTGCCAGCAGTTACTCCAAGACAGGCTCTGGAAACACCATATATTTT. Amino acids: CASSYSKTGSGNTIYF.

J is TRBJ1-5 and V is TRBV27; D remains ambiguous. Trimming left V 3 bases short and J 3 bases short, with 9 bases between. The length of the CDR3 is 14 residues. The germline gives CDR1 MNHEY, CDR2 SMNVEV (reference sequence). The CDR3 coding sequence is TGTGCCAGCAGTTTTGCGGGCCACAATCAGCCCCAGCATTTT. This gives the protein CASSFAGHNQPQHF.

This sequence joins TRBV6-6 and TRBJ2-7; 11 nucleotides line up with TRBD2. CDR3 length: 16 residues. In germline, CDR1 is MNHNY, CDR2 SVGAGI (reference sequence). V dropped 1 base and J dropped 5; count of bases not matched to a gene: 7. The CDR3: CASSYWPSGRKDEQYF. In DNA, the CDR3 is TGTGCCAGCAGTTACTGGCCTAGCGGGAGGAAGGACGAGCAGTACTTC.

CDR3 in amino acids: CASSPYRGGNQPQHF. In nucleotides, the CDR3 is TGTGCCAGCAGCCCCTACAGGGGCGGAAATCAGCCCCAGCATTTT. The chain recombines TRBV7-8 with TRBJ1-5; 7 bases are a match to TRBD1. The CDR3 extends over 15 amino acids. Germline V gene data show CDR1 as SGHVS and CDR2 as FQNEAQ. The junction had 8 bases not matched to a gene; V was cut back by 5 bases and J by 4 bases.

The J gene is TRBJ2-3, the V gene TRBV18; TRBD2 aligns across 10 bases. Germline V gene sequence: CDR1 KGHSH, CDR2 LQKENI. V was pared by 0 bases and J by 6 bases, with 6 bases of the junction left unmatched. The length of the CDR3 is 16 residues. Written as DNA, the CDR3 is TGTGCCAGCTCACCACCGGGACTAGCGACGACGGATACGCAGTATTTT. Translation gives CASSPPGLATTDTQYF.

The rearrangement uses TRBV5-1 and TRBJ1-1; the D is unclear. The germline CDR1 and CDR2 sequences are SGHRS and YFSETQ. The CDR3 sequence is 16 residues long. Trimming left V 1 base short and J 1 base short, with 14 bases between. CDR3 sequence: CASSLPTDIPNTEAFF. Here the CDR3 DNA reads TGCGCCAGCAGCTTGCCAACAGATATACCGAACACTGAAGCTTTCTTT.

Regarding this clone: Other DNA sequences in the sample encode the same CDR3. The V call is TRBV7-2, the J call TRBJ1-1; TRBD1 might be the D (5 bases). The V gene's germline CDR1 is SGHTA and CDR2 FQGNSA. The CDR3 is 13 amino acids. Trimming took off 6 bases at V and 2 bases at J, with 10 bases between the two ends. In DNA, the CDR3 is TGTGCCAGCAGTAGACAGAGAAACACTGAAGCTTTCTTT. This sequence encodes CASSRQRNTEAFF.

The chain combines TRBV28 with TRBJ1-4; D ambiguous. The CDR3 runs to 17 residues. Germline CDR1 reads MDHEN; CDR2 reads SYDVKM. Trimming pared 2 bases from V and 0 bases from J, leaving 13 bases between. The CDR3 here is CASSLSGIVATNEKLFF. The CDR3, as DNA: TGTGCCAGCAGTTTAAGTGGTATCGTTGCAACTAATGAAAAACTGTTTTTT.

This clone was counted a few times. The V gene is TRBV6-1, the J gene TRBJ2-7, with 7 bases matching TRBD1. The length of the CDR3 is 14 residues. V trimming: 7 bases; J trimming: 7 bases; junction bases outside the gene matches: 13. CDR1 is MNHNS, CDR2 SASEGT, per germline. The CDR3 loop reads CASTDPGQTKEQYF. Written as DNA, the CDR3 is TGTGCCAGCACCGATCCGGGACAGACTAAGGAGCAGTACTTC.

The chain recombines TRBV5-4 with TRBJ1-3; D is perhaps TRBD1 (6 bases). The CDR3 sequence is 16 residues long. The V and J ends lost 4 bases and 0 bases respectively, with 14 bases between them. Germline assignment: CDR1 SGHNT and CDR2 YYREEE (reference sequence). As DNA, the CDR3 is TGTGCCAGCAGCAAATCGGGACAAAACTCTGGAAACACCATATATTTT. Its protein product is CASSKSGQNSGNTIYF.

The chain employs TRBV7-9 and TRBJ2-7; 13 bases fit TRBD2. Germline lookup yields CDR1 SEHNR and CDR2 FQNEAQ (reference sequence). With 5 bases clipped from V and 0 bases from J, the junction kept 4 bases outside the gene matches. This CDR3 is built from 16 residues. The CDR3 DNA reads TGTGCCAGCAGCCACGGACTAGCGGGAGCCTCCTACGAGCAGTACTTC. Amino acids: CASSHGLAGASYEQYF.

The chain combines TRBV6-1 with TRBJ1-1, with D unclear. This CDR3 contains 12 residues. Germline V gene lookup returns CDR1 MNHNS and CDR2 SASEGT. The V gene lost 6 bases and the J gene lost 0 bases, with 5 bases spanning the gap. CDR3 residues: CASRAVNTEAFF. CDR3 DNA sequence: TGTGCCAGCAGAGCGGTGAACACTGAAGCTTTCTTT.

The rearrangement uses TRBV21-1 and TRBJ1-5; TRBD1 is the table's D call and was not checked against the DNA. TRBV21-1 counts as a pseudogene. The CDR3 covers 22 residues. CDR3 region: CASSKVKGPRPGGLIGNQPQHF. CDR3 nucleotide sequence: TGTGCCAGCAGCAAAGTTAAGGGGCCCCGGCCAGGGGGACTTATTGGCAATCAGCCCCAGCATTTT.

The V and J genes are TRBV7-9 and TRBJ2-5, with D possibly matching TRBD2 (5 bases). Germline lookup yields CDR1 SEHNR and CDR2 FQNEAQ (reference sequence). V was cut by 3 bases and J by 1 base, with 9 bases left in between. The CDR3 covers 14 residues. The CDR3 DNA reads TGTGCCAGCAGCTTCTTGCGGGTCCAAGAGACCCAGTACTTC. This encodes CASSFLRVQETQYF.

The chain joins TRBV5-1 to TRBJ1-4, with 7 nucleotides matching TRBD1. J lost 5 bases, V lost 2 bases, and 6 bases had no gene match. Germline values: CDR1 SGHRS, CDR2 YFSETQ. This CDR3 comprises 15 residues. CDR3 loop: CASSFTTGDNEKLFF. For the CDR3, the DNA is TGCGCCAGCAGCTTCACAACAGGGGACAATGAAAAACTGTTTTTT. Filled out from reference TRBV5-1 and TRBJ1-4, the complete variable domain reads KAGVTQTPRYLIKTRGQQVTLSCSPISGHRSVSWYQQTPGQGLQFLFEYFSETQRNKGNFPGRFSGRQFSNSRSEMNVSTLELGDSALYLCASSFTTGDNEKLFFGSGTQLSVL.

The gene calls are TRBV27 and TRBJ2-7; 7 positions agree with TRBD2. The CDR3 is made up of 13 amino acids. The J segment lost 5 bases and the V segment lost 2 bases, leaving 3 bases of the junction unmatched. The germline V gene encodes CDR1 MNHEY and CDR2 SMNVEV (reference sequence). The CDR3 protein is CASSLGRAHEQYF. The CDR3 DNA reads TGTGCCAGCAGTTTAGGGAGGGCCCACGAGCAGTACTTC.

This clone was picked up one time. The genes are TRBV9 and TRBJ1-1, with a weak D call TRBD1 (5 bases). Trimming shortened V by 2 bases and J by 6 bases, and 17 bases separated the two germline ends. This CDR3 spans 15 amino acids. CDR1 is SGDLS, CDR2 YYNGEE, per germline. CDR3: CASSVRPGTGPEAFF. The CDR3 DNA sequence: TGTGCCAGCAGCGTTCGTCCGGGGACTGGCCCTGAAGCTTTCTTT.

The chain has TRBV11-2 and TRBJ2-5, with 11 bases fitting TRBD2. Germline CDR1 reads SGHAT; CDR2 reads FQNNGV. The junction had 0 bases not matched to a gene; V was cut back by 1 base and J by 5 bases. This CDR3 contains 14 residues. The CDR3 region is CASSLASGRETQYF. The CDR3 DNA reads TGTGCCAGCAGCTTAGCTAGCGGGAGGGAGACCCAGTACTTC.

This rearrangement joins TRBV2 to TRBJ1-5; D unresolved. The germline V gene has CDR1 SNHLY and CDR2 FYNNEI. Trimming took off 6 bases at V and 0 bases at J, with 6 bases between the two ends. CDR3 length: 13 amino acids. The CDR3 DNA follows: TGTGCCAGCAGCCGCAATAGCAATCAGCCCCAGCATTTT. Translated: CASSRNSNQPQHF.

The chain recombines TRBV30 with TRBJ2-7; weak D call: TRBD2 (6 bases). This CDR3 contains 11 residues. The V and J ends lost 3 bases and 7 bases respectively, with 10 bases between them. Per germline, CDR1 GTSNPN and CDR2 SVGIG (reference sequence). CDR3 sequence reads: CAWSGGGEQYF. The CDR3 DNA follows: TGTGCCTGGAGCGGGGGAGGAGAGCAGTACTTC.